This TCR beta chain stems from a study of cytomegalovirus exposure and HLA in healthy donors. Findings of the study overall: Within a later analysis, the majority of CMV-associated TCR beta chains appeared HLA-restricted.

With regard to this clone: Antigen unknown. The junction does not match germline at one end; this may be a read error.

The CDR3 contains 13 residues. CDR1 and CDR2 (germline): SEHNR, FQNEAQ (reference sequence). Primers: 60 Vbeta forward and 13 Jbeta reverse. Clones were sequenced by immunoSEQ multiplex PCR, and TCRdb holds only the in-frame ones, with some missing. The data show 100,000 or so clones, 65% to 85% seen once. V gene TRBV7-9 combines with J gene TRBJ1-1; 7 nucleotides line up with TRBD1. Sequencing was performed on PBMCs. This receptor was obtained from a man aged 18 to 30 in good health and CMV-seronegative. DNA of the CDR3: TGTTCCAGCAGTTATTCAGGGGGGACTGAAGCTTTCTTT. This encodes CSSSYSGGTEAFF. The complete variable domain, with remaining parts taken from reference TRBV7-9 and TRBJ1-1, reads DTGVSQNPRHKITKRGQNVTFRCDPISEHNRLYWYRQTLGQGPEFLTYFQNEAQLEKSRLLSDRFSAERPKGSFSTLEIQRTEQGDSAMYLCSSSYSGGTEAFFGQGTRLTVV.